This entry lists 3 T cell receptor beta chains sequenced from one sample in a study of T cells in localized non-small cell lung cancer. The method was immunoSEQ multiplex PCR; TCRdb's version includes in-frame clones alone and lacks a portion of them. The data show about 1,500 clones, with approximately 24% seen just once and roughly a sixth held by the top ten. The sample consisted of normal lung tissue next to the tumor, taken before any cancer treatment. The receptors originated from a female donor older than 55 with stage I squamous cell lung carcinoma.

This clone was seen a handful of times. The CDR3, as DNA: TGTGCCAGCAGAGATACAGGGGATGCCGGGGAGCTGTTTTTT. It translates to CASRDTGDAGELFF. The V call is TRBV6-8, the J call TRBJ2-2; 7 positions match TRBD1. Germline values: CDR1 MNHGY, CDR2 SAAAGT. CDR3 length: 14 residues. Trimming cost V 6 bases and J 6 bases; bases outside gene matches: 7.

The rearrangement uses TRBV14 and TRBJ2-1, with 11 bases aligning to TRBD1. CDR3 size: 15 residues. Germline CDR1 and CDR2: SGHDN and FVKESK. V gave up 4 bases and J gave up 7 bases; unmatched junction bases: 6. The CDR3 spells CASSRYRDRGNEQFF. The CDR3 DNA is TGTGCCAGCAGCCGATACCGGGACAGGGGGAATGAGCAGTTCTTC.

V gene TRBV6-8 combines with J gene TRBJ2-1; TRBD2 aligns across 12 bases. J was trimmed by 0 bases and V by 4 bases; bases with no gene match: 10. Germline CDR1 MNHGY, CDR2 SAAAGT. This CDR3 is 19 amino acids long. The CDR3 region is CASSSHLTSGRISYNEQFF. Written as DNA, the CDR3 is TGTGCCAGCAGTTCTCATCTGACTAGCGGGAGAATCTCCTACAATGAGCAGTTCTTC.